This T cell receptor (beta chain) was identified during a study of T-cell reconstitution after alpha-beta-depleted transplantation in children. This clonotype showed up many times. TCRbeta library construction was performed incorporating unique molecular identifiers. MiXCR, applied by TCRdb to the PCR reads, yields one record per CDR3 protein. The sample lists around 600,000 distinct CDR3 sequences, 23% occurring once. Germline V gives CDR1 DFQATT, CDR2 SNEGSKA (reference sequence). The ends were cut back, 1 base at V and 1 base at J, with 5 bases in the middle. The CDR3 contains 13 residues. The starting material was PBMCs, mostly from graft donor cells, obtained 360 days after TCRalphabeta/CD19-depleted stem cell transplant. The TCR originated in a boy in the first two years of life who had a stem cell transplant for acute myeloid leukemia, so the T cells may come from the graft donor. This chain uses TRBV20-1 with TRBJ1-5; D may be TRBD1 (5 bases). The CDR3 DNA is TGCAGTGCTAGAGGACAGAGCAATCAGCCCCAGCATTTT. Its protein is CSARGQSNQPQHF.